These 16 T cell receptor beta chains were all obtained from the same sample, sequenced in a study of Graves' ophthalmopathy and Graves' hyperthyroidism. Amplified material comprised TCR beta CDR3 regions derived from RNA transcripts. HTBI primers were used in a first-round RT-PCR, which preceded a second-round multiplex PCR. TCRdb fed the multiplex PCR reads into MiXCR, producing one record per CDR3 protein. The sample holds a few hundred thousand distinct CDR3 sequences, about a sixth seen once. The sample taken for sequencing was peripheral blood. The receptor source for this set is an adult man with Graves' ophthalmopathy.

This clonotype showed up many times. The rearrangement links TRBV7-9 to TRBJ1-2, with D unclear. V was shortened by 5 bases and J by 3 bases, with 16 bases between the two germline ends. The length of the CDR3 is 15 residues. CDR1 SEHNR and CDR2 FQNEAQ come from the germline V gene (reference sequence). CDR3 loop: CASSPNTGEYYGYTF. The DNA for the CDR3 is TGTGCCAGCAGCCCCAACACCGGGGAGTACTATGGCTACACCTTC.

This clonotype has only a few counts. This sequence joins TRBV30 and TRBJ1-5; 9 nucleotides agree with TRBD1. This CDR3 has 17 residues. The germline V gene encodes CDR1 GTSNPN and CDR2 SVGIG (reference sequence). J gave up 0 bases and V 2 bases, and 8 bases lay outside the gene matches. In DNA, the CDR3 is TGTGCCTGGAGTTACCGGGACAGGGTGTATAGCAATCAGCCCCAGCATTTT. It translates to CAWSYRDRVYSNQPQHF.

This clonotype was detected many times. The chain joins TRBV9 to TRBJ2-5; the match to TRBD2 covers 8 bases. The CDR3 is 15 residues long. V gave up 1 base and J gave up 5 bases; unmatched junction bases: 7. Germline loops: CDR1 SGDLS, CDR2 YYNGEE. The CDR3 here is CASSVFGRALETQYF. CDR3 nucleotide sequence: TGTGCCAGCAGCGTATTCGGGAGGGCTTTGGAGACCCAGTACTTC.

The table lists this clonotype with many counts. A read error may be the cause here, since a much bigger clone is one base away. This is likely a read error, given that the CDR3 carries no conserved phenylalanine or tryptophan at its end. The CDR3 bases are TGTGCCAGCAGTTATGGTTACGGGGATGGCTACACCTCC. Amino acid sequence: CASSYGYGDGYTS. The V call is TRBV12-3 or TRBV12-4, the J call TRBJ1-2; the D is unclear. This CDR3 is 13 amino acids long. V was cut by 4 bases and J by 6 bases, with 12 bases left in between.

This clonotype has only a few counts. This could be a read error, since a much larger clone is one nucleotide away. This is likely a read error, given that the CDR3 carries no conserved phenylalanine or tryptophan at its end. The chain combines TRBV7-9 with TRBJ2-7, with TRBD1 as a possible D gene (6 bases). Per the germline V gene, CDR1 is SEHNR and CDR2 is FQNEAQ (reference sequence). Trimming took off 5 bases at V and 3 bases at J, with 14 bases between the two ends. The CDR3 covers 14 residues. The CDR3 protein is CASSADRILYEQYL. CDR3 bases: TGTGCCAGCAGCGCGGACAGAATCCTCTACGAGCAGTACCTC.

In DNA form, the CDR3 reads TGTGCCAGCACCTATCGTGCAGGGGACACTGAAGCTTTCTTT. Its protein is CASTYRAGDTEAFF. The gene calls are TRBV7-2 and TRBJ1-1; a possible D gene is TRBD1 (6 bases). Trimming removed 7 bases at V and 3 bases at J, with 15 bases between. The CDR3 spans 14 residues. Germline lookup yields CDR1 SGHTA and CDR2 FQGNSA.

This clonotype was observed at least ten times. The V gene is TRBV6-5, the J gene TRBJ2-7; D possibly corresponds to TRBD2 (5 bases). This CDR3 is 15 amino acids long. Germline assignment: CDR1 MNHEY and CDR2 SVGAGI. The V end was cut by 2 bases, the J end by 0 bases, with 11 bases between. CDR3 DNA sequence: TGTGCCAGCAGTTACGGTCTCACTAGCTCCTACGAGCAGTACTTC. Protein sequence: CASSYGLTSSYEQYF.

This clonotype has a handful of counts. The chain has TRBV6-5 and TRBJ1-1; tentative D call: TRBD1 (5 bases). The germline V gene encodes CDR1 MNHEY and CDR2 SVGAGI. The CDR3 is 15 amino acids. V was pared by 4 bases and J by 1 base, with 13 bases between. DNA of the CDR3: TGTGCCAGCAGTTCCGTGGACATGGCGAACACTGAAGCTTTCTTT. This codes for CASSSVDMANTEAFF.

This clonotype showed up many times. In DNA, the CDR3 is TGTGCCAGCAGCTTCGGGCGGGAGCGGGCCAAAAACATTCAGTACTTC. It codes for CASSFGRERAKNIQYF. The chain recombines TRBV5-5 with TRBJ2-4; 7 bases align to TRBD2. This CDR3 spans 16 amino acids. Unmatched junction bases numbered 6, after V lost 2 bases and J lost 1 base. Germline values: CDR1 SGHKS, CDR2 YYEKEE (reference sequence).

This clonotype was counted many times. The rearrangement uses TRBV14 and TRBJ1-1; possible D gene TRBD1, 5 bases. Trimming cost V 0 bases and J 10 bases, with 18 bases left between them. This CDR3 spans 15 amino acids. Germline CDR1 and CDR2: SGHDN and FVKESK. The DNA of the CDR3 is TGTGCCAGCAGCCAAGATAGAAGTAGGGGAGTTCGAGCTTTCTTT. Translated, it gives CASSQDRSRGVRAFF. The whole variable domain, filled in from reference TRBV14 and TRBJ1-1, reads EAGVTQFPSHSVIEKGQTVTLRCDPISGHDNLYWYRRVMGKEIKFLLHFVKESKQDESGMPNNRFLAERTGGTYSTLKVQPAELEDSGVYFCASSQDRSRGVRAFFGQGTRLTVV.

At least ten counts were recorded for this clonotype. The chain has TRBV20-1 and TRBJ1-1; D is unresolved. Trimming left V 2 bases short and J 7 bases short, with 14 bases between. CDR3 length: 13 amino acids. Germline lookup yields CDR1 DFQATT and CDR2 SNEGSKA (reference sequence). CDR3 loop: CSARPSTMGEAFF. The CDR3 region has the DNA TGCAGTGCTAGACCTTCTACCATGGGTGAAGCTTTCTTT.

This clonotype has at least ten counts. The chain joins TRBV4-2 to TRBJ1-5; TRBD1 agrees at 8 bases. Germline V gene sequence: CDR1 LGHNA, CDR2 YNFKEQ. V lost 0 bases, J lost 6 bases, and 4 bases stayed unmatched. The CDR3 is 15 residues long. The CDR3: CASSQEDRGIQPQHF. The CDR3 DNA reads TGTGCCAGCAGCCAAGAAGACAGGGGTATTCAGCCCCAGCATTTT.

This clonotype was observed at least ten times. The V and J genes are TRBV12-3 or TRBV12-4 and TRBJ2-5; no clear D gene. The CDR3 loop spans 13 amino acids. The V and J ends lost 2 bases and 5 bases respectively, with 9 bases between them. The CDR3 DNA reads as TGTGCCAGCAGTTTACATCAGTCGGAGACCCAGTACTTC. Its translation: CASSLHQSETQYF.

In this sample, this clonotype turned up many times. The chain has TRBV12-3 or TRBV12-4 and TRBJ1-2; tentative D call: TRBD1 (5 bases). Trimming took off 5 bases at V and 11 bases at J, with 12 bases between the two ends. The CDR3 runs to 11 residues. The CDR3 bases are TGTGCCAGCAGTACCGGACACGGTTACACCTTC. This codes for CASSTGHGYTF.

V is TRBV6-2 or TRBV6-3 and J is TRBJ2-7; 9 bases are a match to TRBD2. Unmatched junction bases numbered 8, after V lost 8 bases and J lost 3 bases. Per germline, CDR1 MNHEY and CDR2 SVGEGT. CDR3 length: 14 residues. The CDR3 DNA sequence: TGTGCCAGCCTGGGGCGGGAGGGATACTACGAGCAGTACTTC. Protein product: CASLGREGYYEQYF.

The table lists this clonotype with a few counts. CDR3 nucleotides: TGTGCCAGCAGTACAGGGGATCGGGGCTACACCTTC. It encodes CASSTGDRGYTF. This chain uses TRBV6-1 with TRBJ1-2; 7 bases are shared with TRBD1. The germline gives CDR1 MNHNS, CDR2 SASEGT. V gave up 5 bases and J gave up 8 bases; unmatched junction bases: 5. CDR3 length: 12 amino acids.